Sequencing of this T cell receptor (beta chain) was carried out in a study of monozygotic twins with inflammatory bowel disease. UMIs bearing a 6-nucleotide sample barcode were added through template switching. From its re-call of the 5' RACE reads, TCRdb lists each CDR3 protein once, without DNA. Recorded here are roughly 320,000 distinct CDR3 sequences; the top ten clones represent less than 6.5%. Study-wide results and limits: No single strong signal or clonotype associated with IBD was supported. Fewer clonotypes were shared with others by IBD patients than by healthy twins, especially with disease activity.

A remark on this clonotype: Its antigen is currently unknown.

The sequencing sample was made of blood. This sequence originates from a human donor with ulcerative colitis or Crohn's disease, or a healthy co-twin of an affected twin (not recorded which).

The CDR3 loop is CASSTGGLFAEAFF. The chain joins TRBV19 to TRBJ1-1; TCRdb names TRBD1, which stays unverified in the absence of DNA. The V gene's germline CDR1 is LNHDA and CDR2 SQIVND (reference sequence). This CDR3 has 14 amino acids.